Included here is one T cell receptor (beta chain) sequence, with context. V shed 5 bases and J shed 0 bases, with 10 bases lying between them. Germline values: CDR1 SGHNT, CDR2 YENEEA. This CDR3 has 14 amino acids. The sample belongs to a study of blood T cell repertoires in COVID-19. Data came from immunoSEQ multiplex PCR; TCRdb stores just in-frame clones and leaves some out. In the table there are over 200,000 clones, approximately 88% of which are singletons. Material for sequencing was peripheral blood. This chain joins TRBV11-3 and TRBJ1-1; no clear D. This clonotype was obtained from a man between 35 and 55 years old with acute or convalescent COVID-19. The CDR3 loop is CASSATQVNTEAFF. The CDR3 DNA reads TGTGCCAGCAGCGCAACACAAGTGAACACTGAAGCTTTCTTT.